The subject of this entry is one T cell receptor beta chain. Its antigen is still unknown. This table comes from immunoSEQ multiplex PCR, and its TCRdb copy is limited to in-frame clones, with some not included. The table for this sample gives about 10,000 clones. These data belong to a study of synovial regulatory T cells in juvenile arthritis. Findings and limits, study-wide: Largely private between patients, iaTreg TCR repertoires showed partial overlap with synovial Teff and blood CPL repertoires.

The CDR3 is 14 residues long. The protein alone is recorded here. Germline lookup yields CDR1 SNHLY and CDR2 FYNNEI. The sequence was obtained from a donor younger than 30 with juvenile idiopathic arthritis. Sequenced: Treg cells from blood. Regarding subset: remaining (HLA-DR-negative) circulating blood Treg cells. The chain has TRBV2 and TRBJ2-7; TCRdb's D call, TRBD2, is unchecked because there is no DNA. This CDR3 is CASTNGDYLGEQYF.